These 25 T cell receptor beta chains originate from one sample sequenced in a study of blood T cell repertoires in COVID-19. Generated by immunoSEQ multiplex PCR, the TCRdb table keeps only in-frame clones and is missing some. This table holds more than 200,000 clones, less than 85% found once. Sequencing used peripheral blood. Source of these receptors: a woman in her seventies with active or convalescent COVID-19.

This chain connects TRBV7-8 to TRBJ2-2, with TRBD1 identical over 8 bases. Germline CDR1 reads SGHVS; CDR2 reads FQNEAQ. This CDR3 is 16 amino acids long. V lost 5 bases and J lost 2; bases outside the gene matches: 7. DNA of the CDR3: TGTGCCAGCAGCATTGACAGGGGTAGTAACACCGGGGAGCTGTTTTTT. Its protein product is CASSIDRGSNTGELFF.

The chain combines TRBV3-1 (or the pseudogene TRBV3-2) with TRBJ2-2, with D perhaps matching TRBD2 (5 bases). The CDR3 is made up of 17 amino acids. V lost 0 bases to trimming and J lost 2 bases, with 13 bases between them. Germline CDR1 is LGHDT and CDR2 is YNNKEL (reference sequence). The CDR3 DNA follows: TGTGCCAGCAGCCAAGATAAAGGGAGACGTAACACCGGGGAGCTGTTTTTT. Its protein product is CASSQDKGRRNTGELFF.

V gene TRBV24-1 combines with J gene TRBJ2-2; 11 bases fit TRBD2. V trimming: 3 bases; J trimming: 0 bases; junction bases outside the gene matches: 5. CDR3 length: 18 residues. In germline, CDR1 is KGHDR, CDR2 SFDVKD. CDR3 region: CATSDPGLAVTNTGELFF. Here the CDR3 DNA reads TGTGCCACCAGTGATCCGGGACTAGCGGTTACGAACACCGGGGAGCTGTTTTTT.

The genes are TRBV29-1 and TRBJ2-3; TRBD2 aligns across 15 bases. Per the germline V gene, CDR1 is SQVTM and CDR2 is ANQGSEA. The ends lost 4 bases at V and 0 bases at J; junction bases unmatched: 8. CDR3 length: 18 residues. This CDR3 reads CSVGGLAGGLSSTDTQYF. In DNA, the CDR3 is TGCAGCGTTGGGGGACTAGCGGGAGGCCTATCTAGCACAGATACGCAGTATTTT.

This sequence joins TRBV20-1 and TRBJ1-2, with D perhaps TRBD1 (5 bases). The CDR3 loop spans 13 amino acids. V gave up 3 bases and J gave up 1 base, with 9 bases separating them. Germline lookup yields CDR1 DFQATT and CDR2 SNEGSKA (reference sequence). The CDR3: CSASVDNNYGYTF. The CDR3 nucleotides are TGCAGTGCTAGTGTGGACAATAACTATGGCTACACCTTC.

This clone was observed a few times. The junction departs from the called germline gene at one end, perhaps through a read error. The chain employs TRBV6-2 or TRBV6-3 and TRBJ1-6, with TRBD1 matching 9 bases. The CDR3 runs 15 residues. The germline V gene encodes CDR1 MNHEY and CDR2 SVGEGT. DNA for the CDR3: TGTGCCAGCAGTAACTCACACAGGGGGCGAGGTCCCCTCCACTTT. Translating gives CASSNSHRGRGPLHF.

This chain uses TRBV29-1 with TRBJ1-5; no definite D call. V dropped 4 bases and J dropped 3 bases, with 10 bases sitting between them. Germline CDR1 is SQVTM and CDR2 is ANQGSEA. CDR3 size: 13 residues. The CDR3 region has the DNA TGCAGCGTTGTCTTAGATCTCAATCAGCCCCAGCATTTT. Its protein product is CSVVLDLNQPQHF. Looking up the rest from reference TRBV29-1 and TRBJ1-5 gives the full variable domain: SAVISQKPSRDICQRGTSLTIQCQVDSQVTMMFWYRQQPGQSLTLIATANQGSEATYESGFVIDKFPISRPNLTFSTLTVSNMSPEDSSIYLCSVVLDLNQPQHFGDGTRLSIL.

The V and J genes are TRBV5-4 and TRBJ2-5, with 11 positions matching TRBD2. Germline CDR1 reads SGHNT; CDR2 reads YYREEE (reference sequence). This CDR3 spans 15 amino acids. V lost 4 bases to trimming and J lost 6 bases; unmatched junction nucleotides: 8. CDR3 sequence reads: CASSAGLAERKTQYF. The CDR3 coding sequence is TGTGCCAGCAGCGCGGGACTAGCGGAACGGAAGACCCAGTACTTC. Together with reference TRBV5-4 and TRBJ2-5, the CDR3 gives the full variable domain: ETGVTQSPTHLIKTRGQQVTLRCSSQSGHNTVSWYQQALGQGPQFIFQYYREEENGRGNFPPRFSGLQFPNYSSELNVNALELDDSALYLCASSAGLAERKTQYFGPGTRLLVL.

J is TRBJ1-3 and V is TRBV14; D ambiguous. V was clipped by 4 bases and J by 0 bases, with 10 bases between them. Germline CDR1 reads SGHDN; CDR2 reads FVKESK. The CDR3 covers 15 residues. CDR3: CASSLTSFSGNTIYF. The CDR3 coding sequence is TGTGCCAGCAGCCTGACATCATTCTCTGGAAACACCATATATTTT. Variable domain in full (rest from reference TRBV14 and TRBJ1-3): EAGVTQFPSHSVIEKGQTVTLRCDPISGHDNLYWYRRVMGKEIKFLLHFVKESKQDESGMPNNRFLAERTGGTYSTLKVQPAELEDSGVYFCASSLTSFSGNTIYFGEGSWLTVV.

J is TRBJ2-2 and V is TRBV19; 7 bases are a match to TRBD1. Trimming at V came to 5 bases and at J to 5 bases, leaving 5 bases not matched to a gene. The germline CDR1 and CDR2 sequences are LNHDA and SQIVND (reference sequence). The CDR3 runs to 14 residues. The CDR3 nucleotides are TGTGCCAGTAGTCTCACAGGGGTAACCGGGGAGCTGTTTTTT. Residues: CASSLTGVTGELFF.

V and J are TRBV4-2 and TRBJ1-1; weak D call: TRBD1 (5 bases). The V end lost 1 base, the J end lost 1 base, and 10 bases lay between the germline ends. This CDR3 contains 15 residues. Germline values: CDR1 LGHNA, CDR2 YNFKEQ. The CDR3 DNA is TGTGCCAGCAGCCAAGGGGCAGGGCAGAACACTGAAGCTTTCTTT. It yields the protein CASSQGAGQNTEAFF.

The CDR3 is CASRDSIREQYF. CDR3 coding DNA: TGTGCCAGCAGGGACAGTATTAGGGAGCAGTACTTC. The chain carries TRBV12-3 or TRBV12-4 and TRBJ2-7; possibly TRBD1 for D (6 bases). The CDR3 covers 12 residues. V was cut by 6 bases and J by 7 bases, with 13 bases left in between.

This rearrangement joins TRBV6-5 to TRBJ1-1; D remains ambiguous. The germline V gene encodes CDR1 MNHEY and CDR2 SVGAGI. V was trimmed by 5 bases and J by 0 bases, leaving 10 bases between them. CDR3 size: 14 residues. CDR3 nucleotide sequence: TGTGCCAGCAGTCCCTGGAGAGTGAACACTGAAGCTTTCTTT. It is translated as CASSPWRVNTEAFF.

The gene calls are TRBV5-6 and TRBJ2-2, with unresolved D. V was shortened by 0 bases and J by 3 bases, with 3 bases between the two germline ends. Germline-derived CDR1 and CDR2 are SGHDT and YYEEEE. There are 13 residues in the CDR3. CDR3 protein: CASSLDYTGELFF. CDR3 DNA: TGTGCCAGCAGCTTGGACTACACCGGGGAGCTGTTTTTT.

The V gene is TRBV2, the J gene TRBJ1-5, with unresolved D. This CDR3 spans 11 amino acids. Trimming stripped 6 bases from V and 12 bases from J, with 12 bases between. In germline, CDR1 is SNHLY, CDR2 FYNNEI. This CDR3 reads CASRLTAVQHF. CDR3 nucleotides: TGTGCCAGCAGGCTAACAGCGGTCCAGCATTTT.

J is TRBJ1-2 and V is TRBV7-3, with 9 bases fitting TRBD1. The V segment lost 5 bases and the J segment 6 bases; nucleotides outside the gene matches: 10. The CDR3 runs 15 residues. CDR1 and CDR2 (germline): SGHTA, FQGTGA. CDR3 bases: TGTGCCAGCAGCCCCACCACAGGGGGCTCGGATGGCTACACCTTC. This sequence encodes CASSPTTGGSDGYTF.

The rearrangement uses TRBV5-1 and TRBJ2-7; the D gene is possibly TRBD1 (5 bases). CDR3 length equals 13 residues. Germline V lookup: CDR1 SGHRS, CDR2 YFSETQ. The ends were cut back, 2 bases at V and 9 bases at J, with 15 bases in the middle. The CDR3 region is CASSLGAVPGQYF. As DNA, the CDR3 is TGCGCCAGCAGCTTAGGGGCCGTCCCAGGGCAGTACTTC.

V and J are TRBV3-1 (or the pseudogene TRBV3-2) and TRBJ2-1, with D possibly TRBD2 on 6 matching bases. Trimming left V 1 base short and J 5 bases short, with 6 bases between. The CDR3 is 13 residues long. CDR1 LGHDT and CDR2 YNNKEL come from the germline V gene (reference sequence). CDR3 loop: CASSQGLDNEQFF. DNA for the CDR3: TGTGCCAGCAGCCAAGGACTAGACAATGAGCAGTTCTTC.

This clone appeared a single time. The gene calls are TRBV5-4 and TRBJ2-3; 7 nucleotides line up with TRBD1. This CDR3 region has 15 residues. V was pared by 6 bases and J by 0 bases, with 7 bases of the junction left unmatched. Germline V lookup: CDR1 SGHNT, CDR2 YYREEE (reference sequence). CDR3 sequence: CASTFTTGSTDTQYF. The CDR3 nucleotides read TGTGCCAGCACCTTCACGACAGGGAGCACAGATACGCAGTATTTT.

The chain joins TRBV6-1 to TRBJ2-1; 7 bases agree with TRBD2. The trim removed 4 bases at V and 0 bases at J, leaving 6 bases unmatched. The germline gives CDR1 MNHNS, CDR2 SASEGT. The CDR3 loop spans 16 amino acids. The CDR3 is CASSGAAGSSYNEQFF. The CDR3 DNA reads as TGTGCCAGCAGTGGGGCAGCGGGGAGCTCCTACAATGAGCAGTTCTTC.

J is TRBJ2-7 and V is TRBV28; D is uncertain. The V gene lost 7 bases and the J gene lost 0 bases, with 4 bases spanning the gap. This CDR3 has 11 residues. Germline CDR1 reads MDHEN; CDR2 reads SYDVKM. In nucleotides, the CDR3 is TGTGCCAGCACCAGCTCCTACGAGCAGTACTTC. Protein sequence: CASTSSYEQYF. The full variable domain, completed using reference TRBV28 and TRBJ2-7, is DVKVTQSSRYLVKRTGEKVFLECVQDMDHENMFWYRQDPGLGLRLIYFSYDVKMKEKGDIPEGYSVSREKKERFSLILESASTNQTSMYLCASTSSYEQYFGPGTRLTVT.

The chain links TRBV27 to TRBJ1-2, with 7 bases lining up with TRBD1. Per the germline V gene, CDR1 is MNHEY and CDR2 is SMNVEV (reference sequence). CDR3 length: 15 residues. Trimming removed 6 bases from V and 6 bases from J; junction bases left unmatched: 13. CDR3 region: CASSPRATGIHGYTF. CDR3 DNA sequence: TGTGCCAGCAGCCCTCGGGCGACAGGGATTCATGGCTACACCTTC.

The chain combines TRBV18 with TRBJ2-7; TRBD2 matches at 10 bases. CDR1 and CDR2 (germline): KGHSH, LQKENI. The CDR3 runs 15 residues. J gave up 3 bases and V 0 bases, and 2 bases lay outside the gene matches. The DNA for the CDR3 is TGTGCCAGCTCACCACCCGGGACTAGCGTCTACGAGCAGTACTTC. Translated: CASSPPGTSVYEQYF.

This chain connects TRBV2 to TRBJ2-1; the match to TRBD2 covers 10 bases. V lost 6 bases, J lost 10 bases, and 12 bases stayed unmatched. CDR1 and CDR2 (germline): SNHLY, FYNNEI. The CDR3 is 15 amino acids. CDR3 residues: CASSLAGAPGEEQFF. In DNA form, the CDR3 reads TGTGCCAGCAGCCTAGCGGGAGCGCCGGGTGAGGAGCAGTTCTTC. Based on the CDR3 plus reference TRBV2 and TRBJ2-1, the full variable domain is EPEVTQTPSHQVTQMGQEVILRCVPISNHLYFYWYRQILGQKVEFLVSFYNNEISEKSEIFDDQFSVERPDGSNFTLKIRSTKLEDSAMYFCASSLAGAPGEEQFFGPGTRLTVL.

The CDR3 reads CASSYSPGGGQLKTQYF. The CDR3, as DNA: TGTGCCAGCAGTTACTCCCCTGGGGGGGGGCAGCTAAAGACCCAGTACTTC. This sequence joins TRBV6-2 or TRBV6-3 and TRBJ2-5; D may be TRBD2 (7 bases). CDR3 length: 17 amino acids. Looked up from germline, CDR1 is MNHEY and CDR2 is SVGEGT. V was trimmed by 0 bases and J by 6 bases, leaving 20 bases between them.